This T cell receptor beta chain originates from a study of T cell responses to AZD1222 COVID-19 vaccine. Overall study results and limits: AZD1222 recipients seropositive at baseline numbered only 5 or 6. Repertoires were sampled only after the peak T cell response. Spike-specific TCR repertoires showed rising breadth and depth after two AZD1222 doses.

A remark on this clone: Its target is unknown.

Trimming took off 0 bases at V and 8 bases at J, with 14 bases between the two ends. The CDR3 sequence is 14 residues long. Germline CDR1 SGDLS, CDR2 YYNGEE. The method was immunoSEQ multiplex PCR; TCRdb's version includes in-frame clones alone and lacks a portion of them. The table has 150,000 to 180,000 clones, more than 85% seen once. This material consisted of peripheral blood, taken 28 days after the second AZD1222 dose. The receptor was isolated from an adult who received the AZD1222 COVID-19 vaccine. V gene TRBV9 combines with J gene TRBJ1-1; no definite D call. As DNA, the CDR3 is TGTGCCAGCAGCGTAGCCGGAGCCGGCCGAGAAGCTTTCTTT. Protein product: CASSVAGAGREAFF.